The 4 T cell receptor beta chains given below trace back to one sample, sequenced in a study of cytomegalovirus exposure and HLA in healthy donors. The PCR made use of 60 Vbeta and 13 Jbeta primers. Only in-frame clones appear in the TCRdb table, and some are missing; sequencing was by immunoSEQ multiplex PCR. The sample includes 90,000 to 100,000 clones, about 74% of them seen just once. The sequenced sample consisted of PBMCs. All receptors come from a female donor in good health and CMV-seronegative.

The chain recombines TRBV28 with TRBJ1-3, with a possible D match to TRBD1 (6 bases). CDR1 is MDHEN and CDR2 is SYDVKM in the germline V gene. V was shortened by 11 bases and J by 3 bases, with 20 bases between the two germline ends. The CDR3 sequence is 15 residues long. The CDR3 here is CASEWGGRSGNTIYF. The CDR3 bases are TGTGCCTCGGAATGGGGGGGCCGAAGTGGAAACACCATATATTTT.

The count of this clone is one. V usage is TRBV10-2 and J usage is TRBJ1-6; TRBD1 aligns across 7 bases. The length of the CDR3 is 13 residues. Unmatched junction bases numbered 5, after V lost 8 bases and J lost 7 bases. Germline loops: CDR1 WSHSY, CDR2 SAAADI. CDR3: CASEDRRNSPLHF. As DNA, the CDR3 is TGCGCCAGCGAGGACAGGAGGAATTCACCCCTCCACTTT.

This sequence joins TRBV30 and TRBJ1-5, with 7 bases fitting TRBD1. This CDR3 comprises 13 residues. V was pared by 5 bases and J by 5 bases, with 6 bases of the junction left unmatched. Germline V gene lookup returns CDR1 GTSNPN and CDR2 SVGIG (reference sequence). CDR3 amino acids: CAWETGYDQPQHF. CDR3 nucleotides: TGTGCCTGGGAGACAGGGTACGATCAGCCCCAGCATTTT.

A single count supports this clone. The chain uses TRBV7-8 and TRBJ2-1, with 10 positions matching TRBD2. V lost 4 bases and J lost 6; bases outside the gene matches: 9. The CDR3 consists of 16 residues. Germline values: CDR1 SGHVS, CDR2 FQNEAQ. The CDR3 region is CASSSNPGLASNEQFF. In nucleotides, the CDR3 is TGTGCCAGCAGCTCTAACCCGGGACTAGCGAGCAATGAGCAGTTCTTC.